This is a list of T cell receptor beta chains from one sample in a study of Tregs in tolerant kidney transplant recipients. Profiling relied on immunoSEQ multiplex PCR, and the TCRdb table lists in-frame clones only, not all of them. The data contain under 300,000 clones, more than 65% of them seen just once; the ten biggest clones take up about 0.58%. The sequenced sample was CD4+ T cells from blood. Receptor source: a human donor in good health. The CDR3 runs from the conserved cysteine through the conserved F or W. A D gene is named only where the DNA matches it firmly. Only part of the rows carry a size: once, few, many, or a class if the clone is expanded.

d_call	j_call	clone_size	v_call	cdr3_aa	cdr3_nt
NA	TRBJ1-5	NA	TRBV4-1	CASSHEGDSNQPQHF	TGCGCCAGCAGCCATGAGGGGGATAGCAATCAGCCCCAGCATTTT
NA	TRBJ2-5	NA	TRBV5-1	CASSLRGNQETQYF	TGCGCCAGCAGCTTGCGAGGAAACCAAGAGACCCAGTACTTC
NA	TRBJ1-5	few	TRBV7-2	CASTLMGQPQHF	TGTGCCAGCACCCTTATGGGTCAGCCCCAGCATTTT
NA	TRBJ2-1	NA	TRBV7-3	CASSLTRRNEQFF	TGTGCCAGCAGCTTAACGCGTCGCAATGAGCAGTTCTTC
NA	TRBJ2-2	NA	TRBV5-4	CASSLDTGELFF	TGTGCCAGCAGCTTGGACACCGGGGAGCTGTTTTTT
TRBD1	TRBJ1-2	NA	TRBV18	CASSRSGTDLGYGYTF	TGTGCCAGCTCACGGTCCGGGACAGACTTAGGCTATGGCTACACCTTC
NA	TRBJ2-4	NA	TRBV19	CARLLRWGVRVIQYF	TGTGCCAGACTTCTCCGATGGGGAGTGAGGGTCATTCAGTACTTC
NA	TRBJ1-5	NA	TRBV2	CASKGQTNQPQHF	TGTGCCAGCAAAGGACAGACGAATCAGCCCCAGCATTTT
TRBD1	TRBJ1-3	NA	TRBV5-1	CASSFTSGTVGNTIYF	TGCGCCAGCAGCTTCACTTCCGGGACAGTCGGAAACACCATATATTTT
NA	TRBJ2-1	NA	TRBV6-1	CASSVSYNEQFF	TGTGCCAGCAGTGTAAGCTACAATGAGCAGTTCTTC
NA	TRBJ2-5	NA	TRBV18	CASSPSETQYF	TGTGCCAGCTCACCATCAGAGACCCAGTACTTC
NA	TRBJ2-3	NA	TRBV2	CASNADFITDTQYF	TGTGCCAGCAATGCAGATTTTATCACAGATACGCAGTATTTT
NA	TRBJ1-1	NA	TRBV6-5	CASGLQRLGSTEAFF	TGTGCCAGCGGATTACAGCGACTTGGGAGCACTGAAGCTTTCTTT
TRBD2	TRBJ2-3	NA	TRBV2	CASSVFIAGTDTQYF	TGTGCCAGCAGTGTCTTCATAGCGGGGACAGATACGCAGTATTTT
TRBD1	TRBJ2-7	NA	TRBV19	CASSRDSLYEQYF	TGTGCCAGTAGCAGGGACAGCCTCTACGAGCAGTACTTC
TRBD2	TRBJ2-2	NA	TRBV18	CASSPVLTSGVNTGELFF	TGTGCCAGCTCACCGGTTCTGACTAGCGGGGTGAACACCGGGGAGCTGTTTTTT
NA	TRBJ1-1	NA	TRBV20-1	CSAREHTEAFF	TGCAGTGCTAGAGAGCACACTGAAGCTTTCTTT
NA	TRBJ2-1	NA	TRBV27	CASSLSRAARPYNEQFF	TGTGCCAGCAGTCTCAGTCGGGCCGCGAGGCCCTACAATGAGCAGTTCTTC
NA	TRBJ1-2	NA	TRBV5-1	CASSLAGSYYGYTF	TGCGCCAGCAGCTTGGCTGGCAGCTACTATGGCTACACCTTC
NA	TRBJ1-2	NA	TRBV6-1	CASKGNNGASYGYTF	TGTGCCAGCAAGGGGAATAATGGGGCGAGCTATGGCTACACCTTC
NA	TRBJ1-2	NA	TRBV5-1	CASSSSVGWGYTF	TGCGCCAGCAGCTCCTCGGTGGGCTGGGGCTACACCTTC